The 10 T cell receptor beta chains reported below all come from one sample, sequenced in a study of control samples from healthy donors and cancer patients. Measured with immunoSEQ multiplex PCR; TCRdb has only the in-frame clones, and not every one. The sample consists of about 100,000 clones, roughly 87% of them appearing once. Source material: blood. These receptors all stem from a woman aged 45-65 years in good health.

The chain uses TRBV9 and TRBJ2-2; TRBD2 matches 11 bases. Trimming took 3 bases from V and 4 from J; bases not matched to a gene: 2. This CDR3 region has 15 residues. Germline V gene sequence: CDR1 SGDLS, CDR2 YYNGEE. CDR3 nucleotides: TGTGCCAGCAGCGGTAGCGGGGGGGCCACCGGGGAGCTGTTTTTT. Translated, it gives CASSGSGGATGELFF. Full variable domain (remainder filled in from reference TRBV9 and TRBJ2-2): DSGVTQTPKHLITATGQRVTLRCSPRSGDLSVYWYQQSLDQGLQFLIQYYNGEERAKGNILERFSAQQFPDLHSELNLSSLELGDSALYFCASSGSGGATGELFFGEGSRLTVL.

This clone has only one observation. This chain connects TRBV9 to TRBJ1-6; D gene ambiguous. The germline V and J ends were trimmed by 0 bases and 5 bases, with 6 bases remaining between them. CDR1 and CDR2 from the germline V gene are SGDLS and YYNGEE. This CDR3 is 14 amino acids long. CDR3 nucleotides: TGTGCCAGCAGCGTAGTTCCAGATAATTCACCCCTCCACTTT. This gives the protein CASSVVPDNSPLHF.

The J gene is TRBJ1-1, the V gene TRBV4-1; possible D gene TRBD1, 5 bases. The ends were cut back, 6 bases at V and 1 base at J, with 12 bases in the middle. Germline assignment: CDR1 MGHRA and CDR2 YSYEKL. The CDR3 length is 14 residues. The chain's CDR3 is CASRRGDRNTEAFF. Here the CDR3 DNA reads TGCGCCAGCAGGCGGGGGGACCGGAACACTGAAGCTTTCTTT.

This clone was seen more than once but under ten times. This rearrangement joins TRBV3-1 (or the pseudogene TRBV3-2) to TRBJ2-5; possibly TRBD1 for D (6 bases). In germline, CDR1 is LGHDT, CDR2 YNNKEL (reference sequence). V was shortened by 4 bases and J by 8 bases, with 11 bases between the two germline ends. CDR3 length: 12 residues. The CDR3 region has the DNA TGTGCCAGCAGCCCAGGGGCACCAACCCAGTACTTC. Translation gives CASSPGAPTQYF.

The chain joins TRBV6-5 to TRBJ2-1, with D possibly matching TRBD2 (5 bases). CDR1 and CDR2 (germline): MNHEY, SVGAGI. V was cut by 6 bases and J by 3 bases, with 12 bases left in between. The CDR3 loop spans 14 amino acids. CDR3 residues: CASRPGNIYNEQFF. The CDR3 nucleotides read TGTGCCAGCAGGCCCGGGAATATCTACAATGAGCAGTTCTTC.

V and J are TRBV2 and TRBJ2-7, with D possibly TRBD1 on 5 matching bases. The ends were cut back, 6 bases at V and 3 bases at J, with 9 bases in the middle. CDR3 size: 12 residues. The germline V gene encodes CDR1 SNHLY and CDR2 FYNNEI. The CDR3 sequence: CASREQGYEQYF. The CDR3 DNA reads as TGTGCCAGCAGGGAGCAGGGCTACGAGCAGTACTTC. The full variable domain, its missing parts supplied by reference TRBV2 and TRBJ2-7, is EPEVTQTPSHQVTQMGQEVILRCVPISNHLYFYWYRQILGQKVEFLVSFYNNEISEKSEIFDDQFSVERPDGSNFTLKIRSTKLEDSAMYFCASREQGYEQYFGPGTRLTVT.

This clone was found a few times. This sequence joins TRBV19 and TRBJ1-2, with no clear D. Germline V gene data show CDR1 as LNHDA and CDR2 as SQIVND (reference sequence). V lost 7 bases and J lost 5, with 20 bases in between. The CDR3 length is 15 residues. CDR3 region: CASIGSRLDSYGYTF. Written as DNA, the CDR3 is TGTGCCAGTATAGGTTCCAGGTTAGACTCGTATGGCTACACCTTC.

This rearrangement joins TRBV27 to TRBJ2-1; no clear D gene. Germline CDR1 reads MNHEY; CDR2 reads SMNVEV (reference sequence). Trimming took off 6 bases at V and 5 bases at J, with 14 bases between the two ends. The CDR3 is 14 residues long. This CDR3 reads CASSRRTHDNEQFF. The CDR3 DNA follows: TGTGCCAGCAGCCGCAGGACCCATGACAATGAGCAGTTCTTC.

A few counts support this clone. The chain links TRBV7-3 to TRBJ1-1; D not resolved. V was trimmed by 4 bases and J by 2 bases, leaving 8 bases between them. This CDR3 is 13 amino acids long. CDR1 is SGHTA and CDR2 is FQGTGA in the germline V gene. The CDR3 is CASSSSLNTEAFF. CDR3 DNA sequence: TGTGCCAGCAGCTCCTCATTAAACACTGAAGCTTTCTTT.

This chain joins TRBV5-6 and TRBJ1-2; TRBD1 aligns across 8 bases. This CDR3 region has 14 residues. The junction had 3 bases not matched to a gene; V was cut back by 2 bases and J by 3 bases. Germline V gene lookup returns CDR1 SGHDT and CDR2 YYEEEE. The CDR3 DNA sequence: TGTGCCAGCAGCTTCCTACAGGGGGACTATGGCTACACCTTC. Protein: CASSFLQGDYGYTF.